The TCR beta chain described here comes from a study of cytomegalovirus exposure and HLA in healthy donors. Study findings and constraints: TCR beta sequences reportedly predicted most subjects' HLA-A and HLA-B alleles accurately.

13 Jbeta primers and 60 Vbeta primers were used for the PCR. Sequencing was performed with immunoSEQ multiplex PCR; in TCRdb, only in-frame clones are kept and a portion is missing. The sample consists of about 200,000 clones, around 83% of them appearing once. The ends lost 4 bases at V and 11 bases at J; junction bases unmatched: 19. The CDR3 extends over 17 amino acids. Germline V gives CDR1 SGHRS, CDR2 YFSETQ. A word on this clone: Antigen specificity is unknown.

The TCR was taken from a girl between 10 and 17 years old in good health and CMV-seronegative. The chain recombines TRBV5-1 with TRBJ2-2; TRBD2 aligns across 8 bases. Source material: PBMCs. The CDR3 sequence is CASSGTQGTRLQRELFF. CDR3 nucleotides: TGCGCCAGCAGCGGAACTCAGGGGACTAGATTACAACGAGAGCTGTTTTTT.